This T cell receptor (beta chain) was identified in a study of blood T cells in healthy people across ages. Findings and limits, study-wide: It was found that TCR beta diversity correlated strongly with the percentage of naive T cells. There were more naive CD4+ cells and higher diversity in long-lived donors than in aged donors. PBMCs went unsorted, and a conclusive naive versus antigen-experienced comparison was therefore prevented.

It was with a sample-barcoded 5' primer and a J-beta primer mix that a second PCR of about 7 to 12 cycles was run. Each CDR3 protein gets one entry after TCRdb re-called the 5' RACE reads with MiXCR. The sample records around 900,000 distinct CDR3 sequences, about 53% being singletons. As concerns this clonotype: The target antigen is unknown.

Every sample yielded at least 6.5 million isolated PBMCs. CDR3 size: 15 residues. Germline values: CDR1 DFQATT, CDR2 SNEGSKA (reference sequence). The sequenced material came from blood. This receptor was taken from a woman aged 55 to 70 in good health. The chain is built from TRBV20-1 and TRBJ2-5, with 12 positions matching TRBD2. The J call may be faulty, since TRBJ2-7 better matches the DNA end. The CDR3 region is CSARDPTSGRDEQYF. The CDR3 coding sequence is TGCAGTGCTAGAGATCCGACTAGCGGGAGAGACGAGCAGTACTTC.